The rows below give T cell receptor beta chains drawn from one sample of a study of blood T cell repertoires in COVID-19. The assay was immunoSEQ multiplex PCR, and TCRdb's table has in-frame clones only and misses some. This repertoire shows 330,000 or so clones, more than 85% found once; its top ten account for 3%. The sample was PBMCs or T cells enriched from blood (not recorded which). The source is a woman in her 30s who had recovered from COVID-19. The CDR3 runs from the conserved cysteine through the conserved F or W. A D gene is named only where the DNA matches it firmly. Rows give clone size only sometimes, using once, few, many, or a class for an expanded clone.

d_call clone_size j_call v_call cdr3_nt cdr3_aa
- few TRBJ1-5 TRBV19 TGTGCCACTCAGAAAGGGGATCAGCCCCAGCATTTT CATQKGDQPQHF
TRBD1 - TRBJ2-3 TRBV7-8 TGTGCCAGCAGCCGGACAGGGGGCTATGCAGATACGCAGTATTTT CASSRTGGYADTQYF
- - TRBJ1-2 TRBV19 TGTGCCAGTAACAGGGCGCCCGGGTGGGGCTACACCTTC CASNRAPGWGYTF
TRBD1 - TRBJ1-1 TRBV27 TGTGCCAGCAGTCCCGGGACAGGGGTTACCATGAACACTGAAGCTTTCTTT CASSPGTGVTMNTEAFF
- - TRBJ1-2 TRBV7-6 TGTGCCAGCAGCTTAGCGGAGGGAGATTATGGCTACACCTTC CASSLAEGDYGYTF
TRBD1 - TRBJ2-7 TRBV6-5 TGTGCCAGCAGGCCCTCACCGGGACAGGGATACGAGCAGTACTTC CASRPSPGQGYEQYF
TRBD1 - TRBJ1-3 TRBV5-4 TGTGCCAGCAGCAACTGGACAGGTTCGGACACCATATATTTT CASSNWTGSDTIYF
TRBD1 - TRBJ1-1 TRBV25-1 TGTGCCAGCAGCCGACAGGGGAACACTGAAGCTTTCTTT CASSRQGNTEAFF
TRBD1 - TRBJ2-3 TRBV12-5 TGTGCTAGAATGAGCAGGGGGCAGAAATCAGATACGCAGTATTTT CARMSRGQKSDTQYF
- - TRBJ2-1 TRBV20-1 TGCAGTGCTAGTCAGACAACCTACAATGAGCAGTTCTTC CSASQTTYNEQFF
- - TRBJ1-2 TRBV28 TGTGCCAGCAGTTTAGGAGGGGAGGGTTATGGCTACACCTTC CASSLGGEGYGYTF
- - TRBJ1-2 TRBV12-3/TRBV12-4 TGTGCCAGCAGTAGAACAGGGAGCTATGGCTACACCTTC CASSRTGSYGYTF
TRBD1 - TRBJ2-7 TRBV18 TGTGCCAGCTCACCTCAGGGACAGGGGGGCTCCTACGAGCAGTACTTC CASSPQGQGGSYEQYF
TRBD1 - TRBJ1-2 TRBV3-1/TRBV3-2 TGTGCCAGCAGCCCTCACAGGGGTAACTATGGCTACACCTTC CASSPHRGNYGYTF
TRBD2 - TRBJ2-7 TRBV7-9 TGTGCCAGCAGCTTTCGACTAGCGGGAGGGCCTGAGGTCGAGCAGTACTTC CASSFRLAGGPEVEQYF
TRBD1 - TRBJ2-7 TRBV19 TGTGCCAGTAGTATAACCGGGACAGGGACGCTCTACGAGCAGTACTTC CASSITGTGTLYEQYF
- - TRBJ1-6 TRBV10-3 TGTGCCACAACAGGGAACTCCTATAATTCACCCCTCCACTTT CATTGNSYNSPLHF
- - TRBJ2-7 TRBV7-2 TGTGCCAGCAGCTTAGCGGGCAGGGCATACGAGCAGTACTTC CASSLAGRAYEQYF
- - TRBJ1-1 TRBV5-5 TGTGCCAGCAGCCCCCGGCCGGGGAACACTGAAGCTTTCTTT CASSPRPGNTEAFF
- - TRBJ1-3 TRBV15 TGTGCCACCAGCAGAGATTGGGGGGGCAGTGGAAACACCATATATTTT CATSRDWGGSGNTIYF
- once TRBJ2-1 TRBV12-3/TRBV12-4 TGTGCCAGCAGTTTAAACAGTCACAATGAGCAGTTCTTC CASSLNSHNEQFF
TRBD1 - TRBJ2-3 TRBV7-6 TGTGCCAGCAGCTTAGTTTTACCGTCCGGGACAGGGTTAACAGATACGCAGTATTTT CASSLVLPSGTGLTDTQYF
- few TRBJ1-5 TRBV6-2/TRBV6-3 TGTGCCAGCAGCGGCTTCAACGAGGGCAATCAGCCCCAGCATTTT CASSGFNEGNQPQHF
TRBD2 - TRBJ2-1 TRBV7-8 TGTGCCAGCAGCTTAAGCGGGACTTACAATGAGCAGTTCTTC CASSLSGTYNEQFF
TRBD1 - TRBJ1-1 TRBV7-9 TGTGCCAGCAGCACCCAGACAGGGTCTACTGAAGCTTTCTTT CASSTQTGSTEAFF
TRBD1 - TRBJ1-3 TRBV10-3 TGTGCCATCAGTGAGTTCTCGGGACAGGGAAACACCATATATTTT CAISEFSGQGNTIYF
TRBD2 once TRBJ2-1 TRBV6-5 TGTGCCAGCAGTTATGGATCTAGCGGGTCCTACAATGAGCAGTTCTTC CASSYGSSGSYNEQFF
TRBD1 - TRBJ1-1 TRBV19 TGTGCCAGTAGTCTCCGGACAGGGAGTATGGGCGCTGAAGCTTTCTTT CASSLRTGSMGAEAFF
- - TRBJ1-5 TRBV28 TGTGCCAGCGCCCAGGTAGGGGGTTATAGCAATCAGCCCCAGCATTTT CASAQVGGYSNQPQHF
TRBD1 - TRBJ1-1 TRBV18 TGTGCCAGCTCACAGGGACAGGGTACGACTGAAGCTTTCTTT CASSQGQGTTEAFF
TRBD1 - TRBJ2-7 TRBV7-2 TGTGCCAGCAGCCAGCTTGAGGGGGCCGAGCAGTACTTC CASSQLEGAEQYF
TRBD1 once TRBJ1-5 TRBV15 TGTGCCACCAGAGCAGGGGGTTTCAATCAGCCCCAGCATTTT CATRAGGFNQPQHF
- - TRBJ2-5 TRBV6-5 TGTGCCAGCAGTTACTCTCAAAGAGTTGCCCCGGAGACCCAGTACTTC CASSYSQRVAPETQYF